The 29 T cell receptor beta chains in this list originate from one sample, sequenced in a study of blood T cell repertoires in COVID-19. Assay used: immunoSEQ multiplex PCR; TCRdb lists only in-frame clones, some missing. The table records about 180,000 clones, about 81% of them present only once. What was sequenced was peripheral blood. Receptors originate from an elderly woman with COVID-19, enrolled during active disease.

The chain employs TRBV27 and TRBJ2-7; D possibly corresponds to TRBD2 (6 bases). V shed 0 bases and J shed 6 bases, with 9 bases lying between them. Germline V gene data show CDR1 as MNHEY and CDR2 as SMNVEV (reference sequence). The CDR3 loop spans 13 amino acids. This CDR3 reads CASSLSPGGEQYF. CDR3 DNA: TGTGCCAGCAGTTTATCACCCGGGGGCGAGCAGTACTTC.

The rearrangement links TRBV5-1 to TRBJ2-7, with 9 bases lining up with TRBD1. After removal of 3 bases from V and 1 base from J, the junction contained 5 bases not matched to a gene. The CDR3 consists of 15 residues. CDR1 and CDR2 (germline): SGHRS, YFSETQ. In DNA, the CDR3 is TGCGCCAGCAGCTGGACAGGGGCCCTTTCCTACGAGCAGTACTTC. Translated: CASSWTGALSYEQYF.

The rearrangement joins TRBV19 to TRBJ1-3, with D possibly being TRBD1 (5 bases). The CDR3 length is 14 residues. Trimming pared 3 bases from V and 4 bases from J, leaving 10 bases between. Looked up from germline, CDR1 is LNHDA and CDR2 is SQIVND (reference sequence). The DNA of the CDR3 is TGTGCCAGTAGTATGCAGGGCCTCGGAAACACCATATATTTT. Translated, it gives CASSMQGLGNTIYF. The whole variable domain, filled in from reference TRBV19 and TRBJ1-3, reads DGGITQSPKYLFRKEGQNVTLSCEQNLNHDAMYWYRQDPGQGLRLIYYSQIVNDFQKGDIAEGYSVSREKKESFPLTVTSAQKNPTAFYLCASSMQGLGNTIYFGEGSWLTVV.

The rearrangement joins TRBV12-3 or TRBV12-4 to TRBJ2-1; no definite D call. V was shortened by 3 bases and J by 10 bases, with 7 bases between the two germline ends. This CDR3 contains 11 residues. The CDR3: CASSFMREQFF. CDR3 in DNA: TGTGCCAGCAGTTTTATGCGGGAGCAGTTCTTC.

Only a few counts were recorded for this clone. For the CDR3, the DNA is TGTGCCAGCAGGTCTAGCGGGAGGTGGTACAATGAGCAGTTCTTC. Translated: CASRSSGRWYNEQFF. The chain couples TRBV25-1 to TRBJ2-1; 11 bases fit TRBD2. The ends lost 6 bases at V and 4 bases at J; junction bases unmatched: 5. The CDR3 sequence is 15 residues long. Germline V gene data show CDR1 as MGHDK and CDR2 as SYGVNS.

The chain couples TRBV10-3 to TRBJ2-7; no definite D call. This CDR3 is built from 12 residues. V lost 0 bases and J 3 bases, leaving 3 bases between the germline ends. In germline, CDR1 is ENHRY, CDR2 SYGVKD. The CDR3, as DNA: TGTGCCATCAGTGAGTCCAGCTACGAGCAGTACTTC. Translation: CAISESSYEQYF.

The gene calls are TRBV28 and TRBJ1-1; possibly TRBD1 for D (5 bases). Germline assignment: CDR1 MDHEN and CDR2 SYDVKM. The CDR3 length is 15 residues. V gave up 4 bases and J gave up 0 bases, with 12 bases separating them. The CDR3 is CASSSYRHMNTEAFF. The CDR3 nucleotides are TGTGCCAGCAGTTCCTACAGGCACATGAACACTGAAGCTTTCTTT.

This clone was picked up one time. The chain joins TRBV6-1 to TRBJ2-7; D is perhaps TRBD2 (5 bases). V lost 4 bases to trimming and J lost 2 bases, with 18 bases between them. CDR1 MNHNS and CDR2 SASEGT come from the germline V gene. The CDR3 extends over 16 amino acids. The CDR3 nucleotides read TGTGCCAGCAGTGCGCTCCTCCGGGGAAGAGCCTACGAGCAGTACTTC. It encodes CASSALLRGRAYEQYF.

CDR3 bases: TGTGCCAGCAGCCCCCCGGGACTAGCGGGTAGTAGCGAGCAGTTCTTC. Amino acid sequence: CASSPPGLAGSSEQFF. This chain joins TRBV13 and TRBJ2-1, with 12 positions matching TRBD2. CDR1 is PRHDT, CDR2 FYEKMQ, per germline (reference sequence). Losses at the gene ends were 5 bases for V and 10 bases for J; bases not matched to a gene: 12. This CDR3 comprises 16 residues.

J is TRBJ1-2 and V is TRBV18, with 11 positions matching TRBD1. Per germline, CDR1 KGHSH and CDR2 LQKENI. There are 16 residues in the CDR3. V trimming: 6 bases; J trimming: 2 bases; junction bases outside the gene matches: 8. The CDR3 here is CASSQDRGQGNYGYTF. In DNA form, the CDR3 reads TGTGCCAGCTCGCAGGACAGGGGGCAAGGGAACTATGGCTACACCTTC.

V and J are TRBV5-4 and TRBJ1-2; weak D call: TRBD1 (6 bases). This CDR3 is built from 13 residues. The germline gives CDR1 SGHNT, CDR2 YYREEE (reference sequence). Trimming took 2 bases from V and 4 from J, leaving 9 bases between them. Written as DNA, the CDR3 is TGTGCCAGCAGCTTCACAGGGTCCTATGGCTACACCTTC. It translates to CASSFTGSYGYTF.

This chain connects TRBV19 to TRBJ2-6, with 7 bases identical to TRBD1. Germline V gene lookup returns CDR1 LNHDA and CDR2 SQIVND (reference sequence). The CDR3 consists of 15 residues. The junction had 3 bases not matched to a gene; V was cut back by 5 bases and J by 2 bases. The CDR3 loop reads CASSATGAGANVLTF. The CDR3 DNA reads TGTGCCAGTAGTGCAACAGGGGCTGGGGCCAACGTCCTGACTTTC.

V is TRBV5-6 and J is TRBJ2-7; TRBD2 matches at 12 bases. Germline V gene lookup returns CDR1 SGHDT and CDR2 YYEEEE. The CDR3 sequence is 15 residues long. The junction had 5 bases not matched to a gene; V was cut back by 4 bases and J by 3 bases. CDR3 sequence reads: CASSRRLAGDYEQYF. The CDR3 DNA follows: TGTGCCAGCAGCCGCCGACTAGCGGGGGACTACGAGCAGTACTTC.

This chain joins TRBV19 and TRBJ2-5, with a weak D call TRBD2 (6 bases). CDR1 LNHDA and CDR2 SQIVND come from the germline V gene (reference sequence). The V and J ends lost 7 bases and 5 bases respectively, with 20 bases between them. There are 15 residues in the CDR3. CDR3 amino acids: CASTYSGAARETQYF. The CDR3 nucleotides are TGTGCCAGTACATATAGCGGCGCCGCCAGGGAGACCCAGTACTTC.

The rearrangement links TRBV19 to TRBJ2-7, with 9 bases matching TRBD1. J was trimmed by 0 bases and V by 5 bases; bases with no gene match: 11. The CDR3 has 17 residues. Germline values: CDR1 LNHDA, CDR2 SQIVND (reference sequence). The CDR3 DNA sequence: TGTGCCAGTAGTCTAAGACAGGGGGAAACCCTCTCCTACGAGCAGTACTTC. It encodes CASSLRQGETLSYEQYF.

The chain recombines TRBV14 with TRBJ2-5; no firm D call. The germline V gene has CDR1 SGHDN and CDR2 FVKESK. The V gene lost 1 base and the J gene lost 6 bases, with 12 bases spanning the gap. The CDR3 runs 14 residues. Here the CDR3 reads CASSQGPFYQTQYF. The DNA of the CDR3 is TGTGCCAGCAGCCAAGGGCCCTTTTATCAGACCCAGTACTTC.

The rearrangement links TRBV29-1 to TRBJ2-3; the D gene is possibly TRBD2 (5 bases). This CDR3 comprises 14 residues. The V end was cut by 4 bases, the J end by 2 bases, with 13 bases between. Per the germline V gene, CDR1 is SQVTM and CDR2 is ANQGSEA. The CDR3, as DNA: TGCAGCGTTGGAACGTGGGGAGTCACAGATACGCAGTATTTT. It yields the protein CSVGTWGVTDTQYF.

The gene calls are TRBV21-1 and TRBJ2-7; the DNA was not used to check the table's D call, TRBD2. TRBV21-1 is classified as a pseudogene. There are 19 residues in the CDR3. The CDR3 region is CASTYPPGLAGAPSYEQYF. In DNA form, the CDR3 reads TGTGCCAGCACCTATCCTCCGGGACTAGCGGGGGCGCCCTCCTACGAGCAGTACTTC.

J is TRBJ1-4 and V is TRBV6-5; 10 bases match TRBD1. J gave up 4 bases and V 6 bases, and 2 bases lay outside the gene matches. This CDR3 region has 14 residues. Germline CDR1 MNHEY, CDR2 SVGAGI. The CDR3 bases are TGTGCCAGCAGCAGGACAGGGGGTAATGAAAAACTGTTTTTT. Translated, it gives CASSRTGGNEKLFF.

The J gene is TRBJ1-1, the V gene TRBV29-1; 8 bases agree with TRBD1. V shed 2 bases and J 3 bases; nucleotides not matched to a gene: 2. The CDR3 is 13 amino acids. Germline loops: CDR1 SQVTM, CDR2 ANQGSEA. The CDR3: CSVEQGAYTEAFF. The DNA for the CDR3 is TGCAGCGTTGAACAGGGGGCATACACTGAAGCTTTCTTT. Combining the CDR3 with reference TRBV29-1 and TRBJ1-1 gives the whole variable domain SAVISQKPSRDICQRGTSLTIQCQVDSQVTMMFWYRQQPGQSLTLIATANQGSEATYESGFVIDKFPISRPNLTFSTLTVSNMSPEDSSIYLCSVEQGAYTEAFFGQGTRLTVV.

This chain joins TRBV7-3 and TRBJ2-2; D gene ambiguous. Germline loops: CDR1 SGHTA, CDR2 FQGTGA. V gave up 5 bases and J gave up 7 bases, with 5 bases separating them. This CDR3 comprises 11 residues. The CDR3 loop reads CASSGGGELFF. Here the CDR3 DNA reads TGTGCCAGCAGCGGCGGCGGGGAGCTGTTTTTT. The variable domain in full, completed from reference TRBV7-3 and TRBJ2-2, reads GAGVSQTPSNKVTEKGKYVELRCDPISGHTALYWYRQSLGQGPEFLIYFQGTGAADDSGLPNDRFFAVRPEGSVSTLKIQRTERGDSAVYLCASSGGGELFFGEGSRLTVL.

This clone appeared a few times. This chain connects TRBV5-1 to TRBJ2-7; D possibly corresponds to TRBD2 (6 bases). CDR3 size: 14 residues. The V end was cut by 0 bases, the J end by 5 bases, with 12 bases between. Germline CDR1 and CDR2: SGHRS and YFSETQ. The CDR3 loop reads CASSLDGSFNEQYF. CDR3 nucleotide sequence: TGCGCCAGCAGCTTGGACGGGAGTTTCAACGAGCAGTACTTC.

This chain connects TRBV11-3 to TRBJ2-1; 12 nucleotides agree with TRBD1. J was trimmed by 6 bases and V by 5 bases; bases with no gene match: 11. Germline CDR1 is SGHNT and CDR2 is YENEEA. This CDR3 has 17 residues. The CDR3: CASSRGQGAIISNEQFF. CDR3 nucleotide sequence: TGTGCCAGCAGCCGGGGACAGGGGGCGATTATCTCCAATGAGCAGTTCTTC.

This clone was counted only a few times. The rearrangement joins TRBV5-4 to TRBJ1-1; 9 positions match TRBD1. CDR1 SGHNT and CDR2 YYREEE come from the germline V gene (reference sequence). This CDR3 is built from 16 residues. With V trimmed by 4 bases and J by 4 bases, 11 bases remained unmatched. CDR3 in amino acids: CASSPGTGYGGTEAFF. The CDR3 DNA is TGTGCCAGCAGCCCCGGGACAGGGTATGGGGGCACTGAAGCTTTCTTT.

The chain couples TRBV12-2 to TRBJ2-3; the table assigns TRBD2, which was not confirmed against the DNA. TRBV12-2 is assigned pseudogene status. The CDR3 totals 15 residues. The CDR3 DNA reads TGTGCAAGTCGCTTAGGAGCGGGGGGCATAGATACGCAGTATTTT. Translating it yields CASRLGAGGIDTQYF.

This rearrangement joins TRBV12-3 or TRBV12-4 to TRBJ2-7; TRBD1 aligns across 7 bases. V lost 5 bases and J lost 2; bases outside the gene matches: 3. This CDR3 has 13 amino acids. Here the CDR3 reads CASSGDRAYEQYF. CDR3 sequence (DNA): TGTGCCAGCAGTGGAGACAGGGCCTACGAGCAGTACTTC.

The chain employs TRBV18 and TRBJ2-2; TRBD1 aligns across 9 bases. Germline V gives CDR1 KGHSH, CDR2 LQKENI. J gave up 3 bases and V 1 base, and 3 bases lay outside the gene matches. This CDR3 comprises 16 residues. The CDR3 nucleotides are TGTGCCAGCTCACCACGGGACAGGGTGGACACCGGGGAGCTGTTTTTT. It encodes CASSPRDRVDTGELFF. Filled out from reference TRBV18 and TRBJ2-2, the complete variable domain reads NAGVMQNPRHLVRRRGQEARLRCSPMKGHSHVYWYRQLPEEGLKFMVYLQKENIIDESGMPKERFSAEFPKEGPSILRIQQVVRGDSAAYFCASSPRDRVDTGELFFGEGSRLTVL.

The chain links TRBV5-6 to TRBJ1-1, with D possibly TRBD1 on 5 matching bases. CDR3 size: 13 residues. The germline V gene has CDR1 SGHDT and CDR2 YYEEEE. The ends were cut back, 5 bases at V and 6 bases at J, with 14 bases in the middle. This CDR3 reads CASSPRGRAEAFF. CDR3 coding DNA: TGTGCCAGCAGTCCTAGGGGCAGGGCTGAAGCTTTCTTT.

This clone appeared many times. The chain uses TRBV21-1 and TRBJ2-1; the table names TRBD1, a call not compared with the DNA. TRBV21-1 is a recognized pseudogene. CDR3 size: 15 residues. The DNA of the CDR3 is TGTGCCAGCAGCAATTCTAACAGGGGGTTCAATGAGCAGTTCTTC. This codes for CASSNSNRGFNEQFF.